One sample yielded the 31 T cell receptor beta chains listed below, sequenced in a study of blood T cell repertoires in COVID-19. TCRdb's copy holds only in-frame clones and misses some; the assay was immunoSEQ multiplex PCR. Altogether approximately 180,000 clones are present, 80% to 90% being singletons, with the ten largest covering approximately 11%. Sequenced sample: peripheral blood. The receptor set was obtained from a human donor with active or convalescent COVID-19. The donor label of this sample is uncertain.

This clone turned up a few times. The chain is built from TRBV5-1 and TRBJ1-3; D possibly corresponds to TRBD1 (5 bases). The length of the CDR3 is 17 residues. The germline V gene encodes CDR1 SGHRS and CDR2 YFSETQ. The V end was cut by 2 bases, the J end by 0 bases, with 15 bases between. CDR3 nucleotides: TGCGCCAGCAGCTTTTCCCAGGGAAGGGCCTCTGGAAACACCATATATTTT. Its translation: CASSFSQGRASGNTIYF.

In DNA form, the CDR3 reads TGTGCCAGCAGCCCCAGGCGCCTTCGCATTTTCATTTCTAGCACAGATACGCAGTATTTT. Translation: CASSPRRLRIFISSTDTQYF. The V gene is TRBV7-8, the J gene TRBJ2-3; D is ambiguous. In germline, CDR1 is SGHVS, CDR2 FQNEAQ. The length of the CDR3 is 20 residues. Trimming pared 5 bases from V and 0 bases from J, leaving 27 bases between.

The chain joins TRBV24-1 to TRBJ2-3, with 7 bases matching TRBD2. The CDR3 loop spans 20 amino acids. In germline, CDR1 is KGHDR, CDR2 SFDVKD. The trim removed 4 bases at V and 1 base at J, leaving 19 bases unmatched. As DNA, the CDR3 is TGTGCCACCAGTGACCCCATGGGGGGTTCGGGGGGATTCGGCACAGATACGCAGTATTTT. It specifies CATSDPMGGSGGFGTDTQYF.

The CDR3 sequence is CARSFAGGLDNEQFF. CDR3 nucleotide sequence: TGTGCCAGAAGCTTTGCGGGAGGCCTTGACAATGAGCAGTTCTTC. The chain carries TRBV5-3 and TRBJ2-1, with 8 bases that match TRBD2. TRBV5-3 is placed among ORFs of uncertain function. The CDR3 runs to 15 residues. V was pared by 2 bases and J by 5 bases, with 6 bases of the junction left unmatched.

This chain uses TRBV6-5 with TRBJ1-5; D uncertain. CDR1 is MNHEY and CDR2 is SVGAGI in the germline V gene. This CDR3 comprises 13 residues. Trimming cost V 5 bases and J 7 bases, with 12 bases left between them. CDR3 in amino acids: CASSTNGLQPQHF. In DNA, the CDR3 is TGTGCCAGCAGTACAAACGGACTCCAGCCCCAGCATTTT.

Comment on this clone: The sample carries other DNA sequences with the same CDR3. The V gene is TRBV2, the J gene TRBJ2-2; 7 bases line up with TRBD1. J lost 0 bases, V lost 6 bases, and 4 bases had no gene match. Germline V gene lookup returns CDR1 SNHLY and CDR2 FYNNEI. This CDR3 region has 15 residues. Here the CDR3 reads CASRTGTANTGELFF. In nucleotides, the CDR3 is TGTGCCAGCAGAACCGGGACAGCGAACACCGGGGAGCTGTTTTTT.

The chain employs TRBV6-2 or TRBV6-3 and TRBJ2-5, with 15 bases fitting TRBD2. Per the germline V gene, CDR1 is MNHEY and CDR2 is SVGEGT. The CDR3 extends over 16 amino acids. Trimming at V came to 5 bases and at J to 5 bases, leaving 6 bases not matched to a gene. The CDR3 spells CASSHSGLAGGETQYF. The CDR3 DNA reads TGTGCCAGCAGTCACAGCGGACTAGCGGGGGGGGAGACCCAGTACTTC.

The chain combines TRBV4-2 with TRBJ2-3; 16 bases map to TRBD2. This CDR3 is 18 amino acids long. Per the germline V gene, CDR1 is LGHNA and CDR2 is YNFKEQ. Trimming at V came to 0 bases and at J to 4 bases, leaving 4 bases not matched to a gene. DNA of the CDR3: TGTGCCAGCAGCCAAGAGGGGACTAGCGGGAGGGGGGCAGATACGCAGTATTTT. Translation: CASSQEGTSGRGADTQYF.

CDR3 nucleotide sequence: TGTGCCAGCAGTTTATCGACGAACCGGGGGTACTATGGCTACACCTTC. Translating gives CASSLSTNRGYYGYTF. This sequence joins TRBV27 and TRBJ1-2; possible D gene TRBD1, 5 bases. The CDR3 is 16 amino acids. From germline, CDR1 is MNHEY and CDR2 SMNVEV (reference sequence). Trimming cost V 0 bases and J 3 bases, with 14 bases left between them.

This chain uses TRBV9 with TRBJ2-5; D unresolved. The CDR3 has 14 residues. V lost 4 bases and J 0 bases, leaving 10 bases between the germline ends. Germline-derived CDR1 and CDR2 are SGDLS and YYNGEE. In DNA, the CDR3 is TGTGCCAGCAGCCCTAACTTGTACCAAGAGACCCAGTACTTC. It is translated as CASSPNLYQETQYF.

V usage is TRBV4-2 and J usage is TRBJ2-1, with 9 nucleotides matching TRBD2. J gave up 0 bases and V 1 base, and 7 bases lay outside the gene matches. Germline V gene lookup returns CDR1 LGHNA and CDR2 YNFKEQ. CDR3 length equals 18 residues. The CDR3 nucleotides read TGTGCCAGCAGCCAAGCAACTAGCGGGTTTGTCTCCTACAATGAGCAGTTCTTC. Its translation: CASSQATSGFVSYNEQFF.

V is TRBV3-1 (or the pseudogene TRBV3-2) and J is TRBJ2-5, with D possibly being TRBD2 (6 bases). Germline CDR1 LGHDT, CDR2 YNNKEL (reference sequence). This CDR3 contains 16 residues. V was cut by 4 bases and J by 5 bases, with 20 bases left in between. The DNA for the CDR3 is TGTGCCAGCAGCCCTAAGCGGGCCCTCTGGGCGGAGACCCAGTACTTC. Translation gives CASSPKRALWAETQYF.

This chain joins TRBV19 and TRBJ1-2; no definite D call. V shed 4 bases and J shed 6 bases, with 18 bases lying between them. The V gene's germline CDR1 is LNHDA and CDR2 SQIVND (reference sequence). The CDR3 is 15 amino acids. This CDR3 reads CASSTPLVYRDGYTF. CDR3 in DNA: TGTGCCAGTAGTACTCCCCTTGTGTATCGGGATGGCTACACCTTC.

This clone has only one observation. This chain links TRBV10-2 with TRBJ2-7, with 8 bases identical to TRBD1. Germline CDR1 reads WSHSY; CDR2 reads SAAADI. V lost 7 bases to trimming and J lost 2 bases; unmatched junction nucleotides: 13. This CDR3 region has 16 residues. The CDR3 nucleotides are TGCGCCAGCAAGGTCGCCGGGACAGGACCCACCTACGAGCAGTACTTC. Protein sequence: CASKVAGTGPTYEQYF.

The CDR3 is CASSPSFGGRGNTIYF. CDR3 sequence (DNA): TGTGCCAGCTCACCATCTTTCGGTGGGAGAGGAAACACCATATATTTT. This chain links TRBV18 with TRBJ1-3; the D is unclear. The V end lost 2 bases, the J end lost 4 bases, and 15 bases lay between the germline ends. The CDR3 is 16 residues long. Germline loops: CDR1 KGHSH, CDR2 LQKENI.

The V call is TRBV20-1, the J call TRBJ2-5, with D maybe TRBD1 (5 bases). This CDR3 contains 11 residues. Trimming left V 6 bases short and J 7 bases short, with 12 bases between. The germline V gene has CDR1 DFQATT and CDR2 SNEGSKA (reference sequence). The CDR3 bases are TGCAGTGCGGAAGGGGTCGGGACCCAGTACTTC. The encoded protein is CSAEGVGTQYF.

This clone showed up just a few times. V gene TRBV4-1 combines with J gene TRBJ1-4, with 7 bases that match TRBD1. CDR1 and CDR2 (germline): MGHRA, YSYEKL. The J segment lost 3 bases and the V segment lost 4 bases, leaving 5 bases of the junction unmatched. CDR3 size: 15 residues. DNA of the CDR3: TGCGCCAGCAGCCCCTCAGGGGGATCTAATGAAAAACTGTTTTTT. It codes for CASSPSGGSNEKLFF.

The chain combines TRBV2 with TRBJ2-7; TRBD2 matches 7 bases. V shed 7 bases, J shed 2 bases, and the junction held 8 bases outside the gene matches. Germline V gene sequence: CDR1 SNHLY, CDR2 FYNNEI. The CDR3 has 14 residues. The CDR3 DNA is TGTGCCAGCATCATAGGTCGGGGGGCCTACGAGCAGTACTTC. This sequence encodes CASIIGRGAYEQYF.

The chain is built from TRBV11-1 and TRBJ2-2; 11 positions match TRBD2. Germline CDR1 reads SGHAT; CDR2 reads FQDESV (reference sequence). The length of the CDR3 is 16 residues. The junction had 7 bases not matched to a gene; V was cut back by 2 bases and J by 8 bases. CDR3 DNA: TGTGCCAGCAGCTTACTAGCGGGGGGTCCCCCTGGGGAGCTGTTTTTT. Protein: CASSLLAGGPPGELFF. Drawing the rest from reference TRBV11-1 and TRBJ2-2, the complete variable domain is EAEVAQSPRYKITEKSQAVAFWCDPISGHATLYWYRQILGQGPELLVQFQDESVVDDSQLPKDRFSAERLKGVDSTLKIQPAELGDSAMYLCASSLLAGGPPGELFFGEGSRLTVL.

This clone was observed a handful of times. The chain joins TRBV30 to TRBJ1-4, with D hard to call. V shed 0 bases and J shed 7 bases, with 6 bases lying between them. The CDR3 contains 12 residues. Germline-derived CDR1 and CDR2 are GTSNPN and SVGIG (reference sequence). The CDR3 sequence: CAWSVLREKLFF. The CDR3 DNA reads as TGTGCCTGGAGTGTACTGCGTGAAAAACTGTTTTTT.

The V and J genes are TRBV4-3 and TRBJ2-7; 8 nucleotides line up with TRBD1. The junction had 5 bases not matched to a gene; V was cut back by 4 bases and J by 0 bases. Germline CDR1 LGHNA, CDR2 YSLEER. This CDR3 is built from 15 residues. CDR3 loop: CASSPGTGFSYEQYF. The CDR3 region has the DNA TGCGCCAGCAGCCCCGGGACAGGTTTCTCCTACGAGCAGTACTTC.

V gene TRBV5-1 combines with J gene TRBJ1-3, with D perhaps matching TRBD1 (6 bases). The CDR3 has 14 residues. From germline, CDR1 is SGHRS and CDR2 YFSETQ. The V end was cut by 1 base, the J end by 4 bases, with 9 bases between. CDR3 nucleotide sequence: TGCGCCAGCAGCTTGCAGGGGTTAGGAAACACCATATATTTT. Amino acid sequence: CASSLQGLGNTIYF.

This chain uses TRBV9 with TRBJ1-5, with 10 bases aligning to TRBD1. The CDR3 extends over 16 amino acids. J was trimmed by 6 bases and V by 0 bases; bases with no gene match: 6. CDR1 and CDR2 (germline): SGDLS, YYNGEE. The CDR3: CASSVGTGGLGQPQHF. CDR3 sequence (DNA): TGTGCCAGCAGCGTAGGGACAGGGGGACTGGGTCAGCCCCAGCATTTT.

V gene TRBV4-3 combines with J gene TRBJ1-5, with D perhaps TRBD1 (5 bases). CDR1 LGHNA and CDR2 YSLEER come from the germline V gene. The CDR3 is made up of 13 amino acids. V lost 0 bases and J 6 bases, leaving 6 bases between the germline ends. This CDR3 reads CASSQERGQPQHF. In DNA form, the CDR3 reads TGCGCCAGCAGCCAAGAAAGGGGTCAGCCCCAGCATTTT.

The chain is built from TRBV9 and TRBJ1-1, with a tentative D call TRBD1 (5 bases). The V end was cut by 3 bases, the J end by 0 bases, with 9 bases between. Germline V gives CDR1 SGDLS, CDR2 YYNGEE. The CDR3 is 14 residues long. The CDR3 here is CASSGDSMNTEAFF. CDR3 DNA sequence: TGTGCCAGCAGCGGCGACAGTATGAACACTGAAGCTTTCTTT.

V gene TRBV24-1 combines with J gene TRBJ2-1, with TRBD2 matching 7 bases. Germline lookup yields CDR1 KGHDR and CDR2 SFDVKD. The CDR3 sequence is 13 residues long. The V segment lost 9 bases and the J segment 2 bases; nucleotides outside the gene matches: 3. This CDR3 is CATSRGAYNEQFF. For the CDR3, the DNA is TGTGCCACCTCCCGGGGGGCCTACAATGAGCAGTTCTTC.

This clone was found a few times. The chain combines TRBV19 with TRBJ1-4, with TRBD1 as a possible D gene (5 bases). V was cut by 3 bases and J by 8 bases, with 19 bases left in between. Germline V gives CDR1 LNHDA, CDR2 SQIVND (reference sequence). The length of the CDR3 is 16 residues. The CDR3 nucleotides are TGTGCCAGTAGTATCAGCCGTTGGGGGGGTGGAGAAAAACTGTTTTTT. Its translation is CASSISRWGGGEKLFF.

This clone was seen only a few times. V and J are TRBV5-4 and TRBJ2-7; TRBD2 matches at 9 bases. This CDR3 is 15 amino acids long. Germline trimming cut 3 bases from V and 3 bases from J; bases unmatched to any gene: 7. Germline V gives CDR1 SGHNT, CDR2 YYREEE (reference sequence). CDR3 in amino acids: CASSWAGGHLYEQYF. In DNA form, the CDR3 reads TGTGCCAGCAGCTGGGCGGGAGGGCACCTCTACGAGCAGTACTTC.

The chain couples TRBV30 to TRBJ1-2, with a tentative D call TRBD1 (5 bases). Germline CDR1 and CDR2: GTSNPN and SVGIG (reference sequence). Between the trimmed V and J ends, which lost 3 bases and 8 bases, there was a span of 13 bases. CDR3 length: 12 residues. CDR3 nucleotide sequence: TGTGCCTGGAGAACAGGTTCTTTCGGCTACACCTTC. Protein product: CAWRTGSFGYTF.

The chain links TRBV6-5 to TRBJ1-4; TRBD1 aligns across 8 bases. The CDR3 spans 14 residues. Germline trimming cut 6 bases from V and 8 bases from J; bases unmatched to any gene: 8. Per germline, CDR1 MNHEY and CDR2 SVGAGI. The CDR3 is CASSNRQGREKLFF. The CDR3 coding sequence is TGTGCCAGCAGCAACCGACAGGGGAGGGAAAAACTGTTTTTT.

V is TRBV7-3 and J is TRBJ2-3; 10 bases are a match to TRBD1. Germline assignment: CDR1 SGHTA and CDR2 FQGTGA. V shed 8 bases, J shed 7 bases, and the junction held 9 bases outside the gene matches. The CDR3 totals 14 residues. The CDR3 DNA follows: TGTGCCAGCCAGTGGGGACAGGGGTTAAATACGCAGTATTTT. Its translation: CASQWGQGLNTQYF. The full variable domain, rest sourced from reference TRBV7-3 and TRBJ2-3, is GAGVSQTPSNKVTEKGKYVELRCDPISGHTALYWYRQSLGQGPEFLIYFQGTGAADDSGLPNDRFFAVRPEGSVSTLKIQRTERGDSAVYLCASQWGQGLNTQYFGPGTRLTVL.